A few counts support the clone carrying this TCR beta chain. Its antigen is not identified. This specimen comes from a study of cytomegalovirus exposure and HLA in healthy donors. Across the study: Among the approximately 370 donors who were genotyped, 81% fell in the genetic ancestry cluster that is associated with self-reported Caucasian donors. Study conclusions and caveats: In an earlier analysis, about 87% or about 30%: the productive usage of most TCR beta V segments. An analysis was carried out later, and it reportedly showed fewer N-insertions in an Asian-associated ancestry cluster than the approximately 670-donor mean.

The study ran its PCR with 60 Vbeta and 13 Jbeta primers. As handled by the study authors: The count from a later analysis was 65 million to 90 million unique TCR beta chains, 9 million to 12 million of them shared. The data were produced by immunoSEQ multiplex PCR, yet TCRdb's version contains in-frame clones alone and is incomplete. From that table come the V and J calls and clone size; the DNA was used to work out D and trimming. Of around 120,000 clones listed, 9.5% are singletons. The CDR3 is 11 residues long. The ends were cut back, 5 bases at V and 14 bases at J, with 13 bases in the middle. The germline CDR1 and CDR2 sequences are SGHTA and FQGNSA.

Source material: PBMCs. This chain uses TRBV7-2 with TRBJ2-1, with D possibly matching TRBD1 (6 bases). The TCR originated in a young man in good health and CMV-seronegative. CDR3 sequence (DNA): TGTGCCAGCAGCGACCGGGACACTAAGTTCTTC. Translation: CASSDRDTKFF.